Below, 13 T cell receptor beta chains from the same sample are listed, as sequenced in a study of T cell changes during pregnancy in multiple sclerosis. The protocol was immunoSEQ multiplex PCR, while the TCRdb copy is restricted to in-frame clones and leaves out a portion. The sample lists 45,000 to 50,000 clones, approximately 94% seen once, with roughly 5% in the top ten. The sample was CD8+ T cells from peripheral blood mononuclear cells, taken before pregnancy. The receptors here all came from a female donor with multiple sclerosis, enrolled in a pregnancy study.

The DNA for the CDR3 is TGCAGCGTTGAAGATGGTGAGATCAATGAGCAGTTCTTC. Its translation is CSVEDGEINEQFF. This chain joins TRBV29-1 and TRBJ2-1; D unresolved. The CDR3 runs 13 residues. The ends were cut back, 0 bases at V and 6 bases at J, with 9 bases in the middle. Per germline, CDR1 SQVTM and CDR2 ANQGSEA.

The chain uses TRBV25-1 and TRBJ1-3, with D possibly being TRBD1 (5 bases). The germline V and J ends were trimmed by 5 bases and 0 bases, with 11 bases remaining between them. Germline V lookup: CDR1 MGHDK, CDR2 SYGVNS. The CDR3 is 15 residues long. The CDR3 sequence: CASSRGTSSGNTIYF. In DNA, the CDR3 is TGTGCCAGCAGTCGGGGGACCTCCTCTGGAAACACCATATATTTT.

The V call is TRBV6-5, the J call TRBJ2-7; D gene ambiguous. The germline gives CDR1 MNHEY, CDR2 SVGAGI. Trimming left V 8 bases short and J 2 bases short, with 13 bases between. The CDR3 has 13 amino acids. The DNA for the CDR3 is TGTGCCAGCGGTGGGTCCGGAGCCTACGAGCAGTACTTC. It translates to CASGGSGAYEQYF.

The chain combines TRBV6-5 with TRBJ2-5; tentatively, D is TRBD1 (6 bases). The CDR3 loop spans 14 amino acids. Trimming pared 5 bases from V and 3 bases from J, leaving 13 bases between. Germline CDR1 and CDR2: MNHEY and SVGAGI. The CDR3 loop is CASSLTGLEETQYF. Written as DNA, the CDR3 is TGTGCCAGCAGTCTTACAGGGTTGGAAGAGACCCAGTACTTC.

This clone showed up just once. This chain uses TRBV29-1 with TRBJ2-7; 11 bases match TRBD2. The ends lost 6 bases at V and 0 bases at J; junction bases unmatched: 4. This CDR3 region has 14 residues. Germline V gene lookup returns CDR1 SQVTM and CDR2 ANQGSEA. CDR3 DNA: TGCAGCGTGGGGACTAGCGGAAGCTCCTACGAGCAGTACTTC. It yields the protein CSVGTSGSSYEQYF.

V gene TRBV27 combines with J gene TRBJ2-1; 9 nucleotides agree with TRBD1. The CDR3 loop spans 14 amino acids. Germline V gene sequence: CDR1 MNHEY, CDR2 SMNVEV (reference sequence). The ends lost 10 bases at V and 8 bases at J; junction bases unmatched: 12. CDR3 nucleotide sequence: TGTGCCACCGGCCGACAGGGGGTTCTGGATGAGCAGTTCTTC. Its translation: CATGRQGVLDEQFF.

This clone was observed a handful of times. This chain joins TRBV7-9 and TRBJ1-5; TRBD1 matches 7 bases. Trimming took 4 bases from V and 0 from J; bases not matched to a gene: 9. The germline V gene has CDR1 SEHNR and CDR2 FQNEAQ (reference sequence). The CDR3 totals 17 residues. In nucleotides, the CDR3 is TGTGCCAGCAGCTCACCCTCCGGGACAGCTAGCAATCAGCCCCAGCATTTT. The encoded protein is CASSSPSGTASNQPQHF.

V is TRBV18 and J is TRBJ2-1; the match to TRBD1 covers 9 bases. The CDR3 contains 13 residues. The J segment lost 8 bases and the V segment lost 5 bases, leaving 4 bases of the junction unmatched. Germline-derived CDR1 and CDR2 are KGHSH and LQKENI. CDR3 nucleotides: TGTGCCAGCTCAACGGGACAGGGCTATGAGCAGTTCTTC. It is translated as CASSTGQGYEQFF.

The chain links TRBV5-4 to TRBJ2-1; D unclear. CDR1 and CDR2 (germline): SGHNT, YYREEE (reference sequence). The V end was cut by 10 bases, the J end by 4 bases, with 12 bases between. The CDR3 has 12 residues. The CDR3 nucleotides are TGTGCCTCCTCTGACTCTTACAATGAGCAGTTCTTC. Translated: CASSDSYNEQFF.

The V gene is TRBV19, the J gene TRBJ2-7; 13 bases agree with TRBD2. Germline-derived CDR1 and CDR2 are LNHDA and SQIVND (reference sequence). The trim removed 5 bases at V and 4 bases at J, leaving 5 bases unmatched. CDR3 size: 15 residues. CDR3 protein: CASSSGTSGIYEQYF. CDR3 coding DNA: TGTGCCAGTAGTTCCGGGACTAGCGGGATATACGAGCAGTACTTC.

This chain links TRBV9 with TRBJ1-2; 9 nucleotides agree with TRBD1. This CDR3 has 15 amino acids. V was clipped by 3 bases and J by 5 bases; unmatched bases: 8. Germline-derived CDR1 and CDR2 are SGDLS and YYNGEE. In nucleotides, the CDR3 is TGTGCCAGCAGCGGCCGGGACAGGGCCCTATATGGCTACACCTTC. Encoded protein: CASSGRDRALYGYTF.

The chain couples TRBV5-1 to TRBJ2-1; the match to TRBD2 covers 16 bases. Trimming cost V 4 bases and J 8 bases; bases outside gene matches: 3. The CDR3 length is 15 residues. Per the germline V gene, CDR1 is SGHRS and CDR2 is YFSETQ. The CDR3: CASSAGLAGGDEQFF. The DNA of the CDR3 is TGCGCCAGCAGCGCGGGACTAGCGGGAGGGGATGAGCAGTTCTTC.

The genes are TRBV5-1 and TRBJ2-3; 10 bases are shared with TRBD1. Unmatched junction bases numbered 10, after V lost 7 bases and J lost 2 bases. From germline, CDR1 is SGHRS and CDR2 YFSETQ. This CDR3 spans 16 amino acids. The CDR3 DNA reads as TGCGCCAGCTACTCGGGGGACAGGGGATTCACAGATACGCAGTATTTT. It codes for CASYSGDRGFTDTQYF.